The entry below gives a single T cell receptor beta chain sequence along with its context. In the original processing: Reference gene primer amplification gave estimated nucleated cell counts. Profiling relied on immunoSEQ multiplex PCR, and the TCRdb table lists in-frame clones only, not all of them. V and J calls and clone size are copied from that table; D and trimming were computed from the DNA. The data show more than 85,000 clones, nearly 90% seen once. Trimming removed 7 bases from V and 5 bases from J, with 12 bases in between. The germline V gene has CDR1 LNHDA and CDR2 SQIVND (reference sequence). The CDR3 runs 13 residues. The entry originates in a study of blood T cell repertoires in COVID-19. Whole-study context: Whether acute or convalescent, the COVID-19 samples came from the United States, Italy and Spain. PBMCs, B-cell-depleted T cells, or T cells provided the cDNA or gDNA that made up the material.

This sequence was found in an elderly woman with acute or convalescent COVID-19. The sample taken for sequencing was peripheral blood. V and J are TRBV19 and TRBJ1-5, with D maybe TRBD1 (5 bases). CDR3 amino acids: CASNPGIDQPQHF. CDR3 nucleotide sequence: TGTGCCAGTAATCCAGGGATTGATCAGCCCCAGCATTTT.